Sequencing of this T cell receptor beta chain was carried out in a study of T cell responses to AZD1222 COVID-19 vaccine (dated by TCRdb to the early 2020s). Broadly, across the study: A total of about 240 trial participants underwent TCR sequencing, of whom about 200 received two doses of AZD1222 and about 25 received two doses of the MenACWY control vaccine. Trial participants were enrolled into age subgroups of 18-55, 56-69 and 70-plus years, which contained approximately 150, 28 and 58 TCR-sequenced participants, respectively.

Compared with germline, V lacks 2 bases and J lacks 3 bases; bases without a gene match: 15. The CDR3 goes from the cysteine to the phenylalanine over 18 residues. The DNA shown is the 54-base CDR3, in frame from base 1. The germline V gene gives CDR1 as SGHVS and CDR2 as FQNEAQ. The time point label corresponds to: about 28 days (+/-7) after the second vaccine dose. AZD1222 recipients given second doses at about 4 weeks or at about 12 weeks were pooled, since spike-specific TCR depth and breadth were not found to differ between the two schedules. Vaccinee samples came from UK trials COV001 and COV002, including a single-blind randomized controlled phase 2/3 trial of AZD1222 (ChAdOx1 nCoV-19) in healthy adults. For TCRbeta chain sequencing, PBMC samples were collected from trial participants at day 0 and at day 28 after the second dose. The CDR3 regions of human TCRbeta chains were analyzed by immunosequencing. The authors processed their data as follows. TCRs in the repertoires were matched against a reference library of SARS-CoV-2-specific TCRs that had been generated with the MIRA antigen-specificity platform. Breadth was defined as the fraction of unique TCRs that were SARS-CoV-2-associated, and depth was defined as the fraction of total T cells that were SARS-CoV-2-associated. Using the MIRA data, every spike-specific TCR was mapped to the spike region that the TCR reacted to and assigned to either a CD4 or a CD8 class. Log10-transformed breadth and depth values were compared by one-way ANOVA with Sidak's multiple comparisons tests. TCRdb holds this immuneACCESS table with in-frame rearrangements only. Some clones are missing; in checked studies, unresolved V genes explain under half, and the rest has no known cause. V, J and clone size reflect that table, while D and trimming were determined from the DNA. For this sample the table gives around 160,000 clones, of which about 90% were detected only once. 0.9% to 1.2% of the sample rests with the top ten.

As concerns this clone: There is no known antigen for this receptor. No base qualities exist here, and no much larger clone lies one base off it.

On the study overall, not on this receptor specifically: In the small 56-69-year group, the increase in depth fell short of significance, most likely because of low power. Participants were mostly white British, with more females than males. The authors suggested clonal diversity may have been underestimated. Spike-specific TCR breadth and depth rose significantly after two AZD1222 doses compared with day 0 and with MenACWY recipients. The whole spike protein was spanned by vaccine-associated CD4 TCRs, and dominant responses were seen in regions 160-218 and 743-854. Reportedly, almost half of the unique spike-specific TCRs recognized epitopes lying outside the regions that are mutated in the B.1.351 and B.1.1.7 variants. Conclusions about previously exposed vaccinees are limited because only six or seven AZD1222 recipients were SARS-CoV-2 seropositive at baseline. Because no day 14 peak-response samples were available, repertoires were characterized only after the peak T cell response.

The chain is assembled from TRBV7-8 and TRBJ1-1; the central 7 bases match TRBD1. The clonotype comes from an adult who received the AZD1222 COVID-19 vaccine. The material was peripheral blood, obtained 28 days after the second AZD1222 dose. The CDR3 region has the sequence CASSLTPPRGRVDTEAFF. The DNA sequence follows: TGTGCCAGCAGCTTAACCCCCCCCAGGGGGAGGGTTGACACTGAAGCTTTCTTT.